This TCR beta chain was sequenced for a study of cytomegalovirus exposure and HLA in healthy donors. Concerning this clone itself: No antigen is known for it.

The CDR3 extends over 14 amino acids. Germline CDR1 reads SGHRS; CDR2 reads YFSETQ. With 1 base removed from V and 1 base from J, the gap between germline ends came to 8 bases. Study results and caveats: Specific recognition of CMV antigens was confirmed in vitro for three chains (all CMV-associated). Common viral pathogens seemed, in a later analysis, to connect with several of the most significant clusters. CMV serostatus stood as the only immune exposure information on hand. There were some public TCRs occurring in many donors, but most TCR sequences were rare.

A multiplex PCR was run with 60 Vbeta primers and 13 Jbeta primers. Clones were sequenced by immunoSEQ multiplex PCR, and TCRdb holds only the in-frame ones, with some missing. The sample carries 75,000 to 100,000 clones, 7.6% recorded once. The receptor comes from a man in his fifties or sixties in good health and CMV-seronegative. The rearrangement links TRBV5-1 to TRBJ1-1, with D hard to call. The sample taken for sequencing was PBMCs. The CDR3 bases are TGCGCCAGCAGCTTGACCGCCAGGAACACTGAAGCTTTCTTT. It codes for CASSLTARNTEAFF.